The source of this T cell receptor (beta chain) is a study of shared clonotypes between healthy human individuals. CDR3 length: 15 amino acids. CDR1 and CDR2 from the germline V gene are SGDLS and YYNGEE. The V and J ends lost 0 bases and 9 bases respectively, with 16 bases between them. TCRdb's copy holds only in-frame clones and misses some; the assay was immunoSEQ multiplex PCR. The sample contains some 2,000,000 clones, under 97% of which appear only once. The sequence came from a man in his late teens or twenties in good health. The sample comprised naive CD4+ T cells sorted from blood. Sample subset: CD45RA+ positively selected. The chain uses TRBV9 and TRBJ2-1; possibly TRBD1 for D (5 bases). Here the CDR3 reads CASSVEMGQIREQFF. The DNA for the CDR3 is TGTGCCAGCAGCGTAGAGATGGGGCAAATCCGTGAGCAGTTCTTC.